These 23 T cell receptor beta chains were sequenced from one sample in a study of response to subunit inactivated influenza vaccine. From the RT-PCR reads, TCRdb called clonotypes with MiXCR, one entry per CDR3 protein. The sample shows more than 400,000 distinct CDR3 sequences, roughly 11% of them seen only once. Source: PBMCs from blood, taken more than 35 days after vaccination. These receptors all come from a man between 45 and 60 years old who received an inactivated influenza vaccine.

This clonotype has a single count. V usage is TRBV3-1 and J usage is TRBJ2-3; D not certain. There are 15 residues in the CDR3. Germline V gives CDR1 LGHDT, CDR2 YNNKEL (reference sequence). The ends were cut back, 1 base at V and 7 bases at J, with 15 bases in the middle. The CDR3 nucleotides read TGTGCCAGCAGCCAAGCCGGTGGTATTGGACATACGCAGTATTTT. This sequence encodes CASSQAGGIGHTQYF.

The chain carries TRBV7-9 and TRBJ2-2; 9 positions match TRBD2. Unmatched junction bases numbered 6, after V lost 1 base and J lost 3 bases. Germline V lookup: CDR1 SEHNR, CDR2 FQNEAQ (reference sequence). The CDR3 runs to 17 residues. The CDR3: CASSLGFRLADTGELFF. In DNA, the CDR3 is TGTGCCAGCAGCTTAGGTTTTAGACTAGCGGACACCGGGGAGCTGTTTTTT. The variable domain in full, with the rest retrieved from reference TRBV7-9 and TRBJ2-2, is DTGVSQNPRHKITKRGQNVTFRCDPISEHNRLYWYRQTLGQGPEFLTYFQNEAQLEKSRLLSDRFSAERPKGSFSTLEIQRTEQGDSAMYLCASSLGFRLADTGELFFGEGSRLTVL.

The V call is TRBV3-1, the J call TRBJ2-1; 10 bases match TRBD2. The trim removed 3 bases at V and 16 bases at J, leaving 6 bases unmatched. The CDR3 length is 12 residues. From germline, CDR1 is LGHDT and CDR2 YNNKEL (reference sequence). The CDR3 DNA sequence: TGTGCCAGCAGCCAGGGAGCGGGGGGGGAATTCTTC. It encodes CASSQGAGGEFF.

V and J are TRBV11-1 and TRBJ2-1; D possibly corresponds to TRBD1 (5 bases). The CDR3 runs 19 residues. The germline V gene encodes CDR1 SGHAT and CDR2 FQDESV (reference sequence). The V end lost 10 bases, the J end lost 5 bases, and 33 bases lay between the germline ends. This chain's CDR3 is CATPKRQELWQGEHNEQFF. CDR3 nucleotide sequence: TGTGCCACCCCCAAGCGACAAGAACTATGGCAGGGCGAACACAATGAGCAGTTCTTC.

This clonotype showed up many times. V usage is TRBV3-1 and J usage is TRBJ2-5, with TRBD2 as a possible D gene (6 bases). The V gene's germline CDR1 is LGHDT and CDR2 YNNKEL (reference sequence). Trimming pared 4 bases from V and 1 base from J, leaving 16 bases between. The CDR3 sequence is 16 residues long. The CDR3 nucleotides read TGTGCCAGCAGCCGTACACCCGGGACTGTCCAAGAGACCCAGTACTTC. This codes for CASSRTPGTVQETQYF.

The table lists this clonotype with many counts. This sequence joins TRBV6-1 and TRBJ1-1; TRBD1 matches 10 bases. J gave up 4 bases and V 5 bases, and 4 bases lay outside the gene matches. This CDR3 region has 14 residues. Germline CDR1 MNHNS, CDR2 SASEGT. CDR3 in amino acids: CASSTRTGGTEAFF. Written as DNA, the CDR3 is TGTGCCAGCAGTACCCGGACAGGGGGCACTGAAGCTTTCTTT.

This clonotype occurred many times. The CDR3 coding sequence is TGTGCCAGCAGCCTGGGACACTCCTATAATTCACCCCTCCACTTT. It yields the protein CASSLGHSYNSPLHF. The rearrangement links TRBV7-9 to TRBJ1-6, with a tentative D call TRBD1 (6 bases). Germline V gene sequence: CDR1 SEHNR, CDR2 FQNEAQ (reference sequence). The CDR3 loop spans 15 amino acids. V shed 5 bases and J shed 0 bases, with 8 bases lying between them.

This clonotype was observed a few times. J is TRBJ2-1 and V is TRBV20-1, with D perhaps assigned TRBD1 or TRBD2 (5 bases each). Deletions cut 5 bases from V and 8 bases from J, with 22 bases between. Germline CDR1 and CDR2: DFQATT and SNEGSKA (reference sequence). The length of the CDR3 is 15 residues. The CDR3 loop reads CSAPIGTLMLDEQFF. CDR3 nucleotide sequence: TGCAGTGCTCCAATCGGGACGCTAATGCTCGATGAGCAGTTCTTC.

This clonotype was seen only a few times. The chain combines TRBV29-1 with TRBJ2-5; D may be TRBD1 or TRBD2 (5 bases each). Trimming removed 5 bases at V and 2 bases at J, with 12 bases between. CDR3 length: 13 residues. The germline V gene has CDR1 SQVTM and CDR2 ANQGSEA. The CDR3: CSVRGRVQETQYF. As DNA, the CDR3 is TGCAGCGTTAGGGGACGGGTACAAGAGACCCAGTACTTC.

The table lists this clonotype with a few counts. The chain has TRBV2 and TRBJ1-5; D is ambiguous. Germline CDR1 SNHLY, CDR2 FYNNEI. The CDR3 is made up of 11 amino acids. Trimming shortened V by 3 bases and J by 6 bases, and 3 bases separated the two germline ends. As DNA, the CDR3 is TGTGCCAGCAGTGACAGTCAGCCCCAGCATTTT. This encodes CASSDSQPQHF.

The sample holds a few counts of this clonotype. V usage is TRBV4-2 and J usage is TRBJ2-7, with D possibly TRBD2 on 5 matching bases. The CDR3 contains 14 residues. Trimming took 0 bases from V and 2 from J, leaving 8 bases between them. Per germline, CDR1 LGHNA and CDR2 YNFKEQ. The CDR3 DNA follows: TGTGCCAGCAGCCAAGAGAGGGTCCCCTACGAGCAGTACTTC. It specifies CASSQERVPYEQYF.

V usage is TRBV20-1 and J usage is TRBJ2-5; a possible D gene is TRBD2 (5 bases). Germline V gene lookup returns CDR1 DFQATT and CDR2 SNEGSKA (reference sequence). This CDR3 spans 13 amino acids. Trimming left V 5 bases short and J 1 base short, with 11 bases between. DNA for the CDR3: TGCAGTGCTCCTCACGGGGTCCAAGAGACCCAGTACTTC. Its translation is CSAPHGVQETQYF.

CDR3 region: CSARDIGTSGSSSYNEQFF. The CDR3 region has the DNA TGCAGTGCTAGAGATATAGGGACTAGCGGGAGTTCTAGCTACAATGAGCAGTTCTTC. This chain joins TRBV20-1 and TRBJ2-1, with TRBD2 matching over 14 bases. This CDR3 region has 19 residues. Germline CDR1 is DFQATT and CDR2 is SNEGSKA (reference sequence). Trimming took 0 bases from V and 3 from J; bases not matched to a gene: 10.

This clonotype showed up just a few times. This rearrangement joins TRBV20-1 to TRBJ2-5; D not certain. Germline CDR1 and CDR2: DFQATT and SNEGSKA (reference sequence). The CDR3 contains 14 residues. Trimming removed 0 bases at V and 1 base at J, with 9 bases between. CDR3 sequence (DNA): TGCAGTGCTAGAGATCATGGCAGCCAAGAGACCCAGTACTTC. Its protein product is CSARDHGSQETQYF.

V gene TRBV20-1 combines with J gene TRBJ1-4; weak D call: TRBD1 (5 bases). V was cut by 5 bases and J by 8 bases, with 15 bases left in between. Per the germline V gene, CDR1 is DFQATT and CDR2 is SNEGSKA (reference sequence). This CDR3 has 13 amino acids. In nucleotides, the CDR3 is TGCAGTGCTCTGGACGAGGGGAGCGAAAAACTGTTTTTT. Amino acid sequence: CSALDEGSEKLFF.

The CDR3 region is CASRADSISNQPQHF. The DNA of the CDR3 is TGTGCCAGCAGGGCCGACTCCATTAGCAATCAGCCCCAGCATTTT. The chain employs TRBV2 and TRBJ1-5; D unresolved. This CDR3 has 15 residues. The V end was cut by 6 bases, the J end by 0 bases, with 12 bases between. Germline V gene sequence: CDR1 SNHLY, CDR2 FYNNEI.

The table lists this clonotype with many counts. CDR3 bases: TGTGCCAGCAGCTTAGTAAACGAGCAGTACTTC. It is translated as CASSLVNEQYF. V usage is TRBV11-2 and J usage is TRBJ2-7; no clear D. Per the germline V gene, CDR1 is SGHAT and CDR2 is FQNNGV. Trimming shortened V by 1 base and J by 5 bases, and 3 bases separated the two germline ends. CDR3 length: 11 residues.

V is TRBV7-2 and J is TRBJ1-2; D is undetermined. The CDR3 is made up of 15 amino acids. V shed 6 bases and J shed 4 bases, with 18 bases lying between them. Germline CDR1 reads SGHTA; CDR2 reads FQGNSA. CDR3 residues: CASSSLGPTLYGYTF. Written as DNA, the CDR3 is TGTGCCAGCAGTTCCCTGGGCCCTACCCTCTATGGCTACACCTTC.

The chain joins TRBV11-2 to TRBJ1-2; D may be TRBD1 (5 bases). The CDR3 has 14 residues. The germline V and J ends were trimmed by 5 bases and 2 bases, with 12 bases remaining between them. In germline, CDR1 is SGHAT, CDR2 FQNNGV. The CDR3 spells CASSVRGSNYGYTF. The CDR3 DNA reads TGTGCCAGCAGCGTTAGGGGTTCCAACTATGGCTACACCTTC. The variable domain in full, completed from reference TRBV11-2 and TRBJ1-2, reads EAGVAQSPRYKIIEKRQSVAFWCNPISGHATLYWYQQILGQGPKLLIQFQNNGVVDDSQLPKDRFSAERLKGVDSTLKIQPAKLEDSAVYLCASSVRGSNYGYTFGSGTRLTVV.

This clonotype was counted at least ten times. The chain carries TRBV12-3 or TRBV12-4 and TRBJ1-5; D gene uncertain. The CDR3 is 12 residues long. The germline V and J ends were trimmed by 6 bases and 2 bases, with 5 bases remaining between them. This CDR3 reads CASRNGNQPQHF. The DNA for the CDR3 is TGTGCCAGCAGAAACGGCAATCAGCCCCAGCATTTT.

Only a few counts were recorded for this clonotype. The chain links TRBV7-9 to TRBJ2-4; 7 nucleotides agree with TRBD1. Germline CDR1 reads SEHNR; CDR2 reads FQNEAQ (reference sequence). Trimming cost V 3 bases and J 4 bases; bases outside gene matches: 6. This CDR3 region has 15 residues. The chain's CDR3 is CASSFSSGGKNIQYF. CDR3 sequence (DNA): TGTGCCAGCAGCTTCTCCTCAGGGGGAAAAAACATTCAGTACTTC.

This clonotype appeared many times. This rearrangement joins TRBV24-1 to TRBJ2-1; D is perhaps TRBD1 (5 bases). V lost 9 bases and J lost 3, with 11 bases in between. Germline-derived CDR1 and CDR2 are KGHDR and SFDVKD. This CDR3 comprises 13 residues. The CDR3 region is CATSRRGYNEQFF. The CDR3 region has the DNA TGTGCCACCTCTAGAAGGGGCTACAATGAGCAGTTCTTC.

This clonotype appeared once. Relative to the germline gene, one junction end is altered; a read error may explain this. The chain employs TRBV28 and TRBJ2-7, with TRBD1 matching 9 bases. This CDR3 contains 16 residues. Germline CDR1 is MDHEN and CDR2 is SYDVKM. The CDR3 here is CASRPNIRDRVGEQSF. DNA of the CDR3: TGTGCCAGCAGACCCAATATCCGGGACAGGGTCGGCGAGCAGTCCTTC.